This T cell receptor beta chain was obtained from a study of CD8+ T cells in alopecia areata. For the study at large: Patients in the treated group were given tofacitinib by mouth, 5 to 10 mg twice a day.

CD4+ and CD8+ T cells were sorted from PBMCs stained for CD3, CD4 and CD8. This CDR3 region has 14 residues. Germline CDR1 reads SQVTM; CDR2 reads ANQGSEA. Trimming removed 3 bases at V and 0 bases at J, with 12 bases between. cDNA prepared by RNA extraction and subsequent reverse transcription served as the template for sequencing. The method was immunoSEQ multiplex PCR; TCRdb's version includes in-frame clones alone and lacks a portion of them. The sample has approximately 150,000 clones, around 71% seen once. This TCR was recovered from a human donor with alopecia areata. The material sequenced was CD8+ T cells sorted from blood, taken at week 0. The chain couples TRBV29-1 to TRBJ2-7; D is perhaps TRBD1 (7 bases). The CDR3 sequence: CSVEGRTGSYEQYF. In DNA form, the CDR3 reads TGCAGCGTTGAGGGGAGGACAGGCTCCTACGAGCAGTACTTC.